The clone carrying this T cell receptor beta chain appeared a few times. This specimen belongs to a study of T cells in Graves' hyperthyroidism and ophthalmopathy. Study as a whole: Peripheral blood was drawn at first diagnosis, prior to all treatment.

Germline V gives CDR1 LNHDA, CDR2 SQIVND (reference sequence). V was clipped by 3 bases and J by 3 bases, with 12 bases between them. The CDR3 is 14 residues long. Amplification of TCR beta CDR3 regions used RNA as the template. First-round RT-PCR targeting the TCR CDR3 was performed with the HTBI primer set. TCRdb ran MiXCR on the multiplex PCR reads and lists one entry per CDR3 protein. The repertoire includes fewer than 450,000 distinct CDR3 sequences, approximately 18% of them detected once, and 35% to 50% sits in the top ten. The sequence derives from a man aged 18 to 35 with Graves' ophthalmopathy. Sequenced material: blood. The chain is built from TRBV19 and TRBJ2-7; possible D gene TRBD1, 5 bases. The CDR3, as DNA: TGTGCCAGTAGTATGAGACAGAGAGGCTACGAGCAGTACTTC. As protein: CASSMRQRGYEQYF. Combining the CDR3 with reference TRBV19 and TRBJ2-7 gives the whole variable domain DGGITQSPKYLFRKEGQNVTLSCEQNLNHDAMYWYRQDPGQGLRLIYYSQIVNDFQKGDIAEGYSVSREKKESFPLTVTSAQKNPTAFYLCASSMRQRGYEQYFGPGTRLTVT.